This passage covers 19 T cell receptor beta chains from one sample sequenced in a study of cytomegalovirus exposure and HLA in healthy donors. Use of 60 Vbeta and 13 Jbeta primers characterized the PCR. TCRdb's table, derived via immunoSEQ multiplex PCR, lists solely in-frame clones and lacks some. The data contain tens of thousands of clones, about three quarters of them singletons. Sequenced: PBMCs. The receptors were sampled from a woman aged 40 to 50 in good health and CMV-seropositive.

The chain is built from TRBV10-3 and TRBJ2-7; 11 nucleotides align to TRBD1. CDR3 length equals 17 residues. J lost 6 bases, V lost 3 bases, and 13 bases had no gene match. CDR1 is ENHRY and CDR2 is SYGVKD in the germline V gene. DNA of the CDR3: TGTGCCATCAGTGACCCAGAGGGGGACAGGGGGTTGCGCGAGCAGTACTTC. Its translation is CAISDPEGDRGLREQYF.

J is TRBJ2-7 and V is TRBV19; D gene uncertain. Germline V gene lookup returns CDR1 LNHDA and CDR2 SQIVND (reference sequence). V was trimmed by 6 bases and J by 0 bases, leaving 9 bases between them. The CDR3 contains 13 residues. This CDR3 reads CASSPLVSYEQYF. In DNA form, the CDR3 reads TGTGCCAGTAGCCCACTGGTCTCCTACGAGCAGTACTTC.

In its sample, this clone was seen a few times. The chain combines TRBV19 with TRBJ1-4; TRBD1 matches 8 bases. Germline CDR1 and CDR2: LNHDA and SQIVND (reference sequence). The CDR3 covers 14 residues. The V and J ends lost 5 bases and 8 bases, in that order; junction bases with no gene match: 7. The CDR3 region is CASSLKQGGEKLFF. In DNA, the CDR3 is TGTGCCAGTAGTCTCAAACAGGGGGGAGAAAAACTGTTTTTT.

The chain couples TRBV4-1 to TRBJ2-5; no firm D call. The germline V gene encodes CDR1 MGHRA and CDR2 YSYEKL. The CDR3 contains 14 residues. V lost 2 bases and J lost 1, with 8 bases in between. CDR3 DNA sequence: TGCGCCAGCAGCCAACCCTACAGCCAAGAGACCCAGTACTTC. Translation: CASSQPYSQETQYF.

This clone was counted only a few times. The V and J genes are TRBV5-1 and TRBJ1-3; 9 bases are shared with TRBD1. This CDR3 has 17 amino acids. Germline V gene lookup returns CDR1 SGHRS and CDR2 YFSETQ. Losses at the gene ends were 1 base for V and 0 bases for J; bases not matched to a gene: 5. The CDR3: CASSLTGTGRSGNTIYF. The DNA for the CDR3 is TGCGCCAGCAGCTTGACCGGGACAGGGCGCTCTGGAAACACCATATATTTT.

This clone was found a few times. The CDR3 loop reads CASSPDSIDTQYF. The CDR3 nucleotides are TGTGCCAGCAGCCCGGACTCGATCGATACGCAGTATTTT. The chain is built from TRBV11-1 and TRBJ2-3; perhaps TRBD2 as D (5 bases). The CDR3 is made up of 13 amino acids. CDR1 is SGHAT, CDR2 FQDESV, per germline (reference sequence). V lost 5 bases to trimming and J lost 6 bases, with 12 bases between them.

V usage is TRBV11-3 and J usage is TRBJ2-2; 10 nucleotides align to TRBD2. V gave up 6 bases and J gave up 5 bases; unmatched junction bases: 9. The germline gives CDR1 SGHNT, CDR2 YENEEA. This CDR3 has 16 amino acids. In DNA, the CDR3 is TGTGCCAGCAGGGCCTGGACTAGCGGCCCAACCGGGGAGCTGTTTTTT. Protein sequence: CASRAWTSGPTGELFF.

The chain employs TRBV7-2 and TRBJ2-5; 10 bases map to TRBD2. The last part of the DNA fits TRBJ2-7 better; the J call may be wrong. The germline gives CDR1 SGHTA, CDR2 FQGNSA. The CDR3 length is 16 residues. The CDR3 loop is CASSWASGSSTSEQYF. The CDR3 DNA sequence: TGTGCCAGCAGCTGGGCTAGCGGGAGCTCTACTTCCGAGCAGTACTTC.

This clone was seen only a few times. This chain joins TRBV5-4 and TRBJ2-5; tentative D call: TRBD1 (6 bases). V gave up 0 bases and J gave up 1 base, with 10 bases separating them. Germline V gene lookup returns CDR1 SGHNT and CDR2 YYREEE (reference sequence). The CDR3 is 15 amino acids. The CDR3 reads CASSLVTGGQETQYF. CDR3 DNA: TGTGCCAGCAGCTTGGTGACAGGAGGCCAAGAGACCCAGTACTTC.

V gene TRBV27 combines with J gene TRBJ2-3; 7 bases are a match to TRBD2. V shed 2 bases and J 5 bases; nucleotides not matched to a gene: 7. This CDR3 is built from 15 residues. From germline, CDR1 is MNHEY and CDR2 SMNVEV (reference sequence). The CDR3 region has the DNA TGTGCCAGCAGTTTACTGGCGGGAGTCGTAGATACGCAGTATTTT. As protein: CASSLLAGVVDTQYF.

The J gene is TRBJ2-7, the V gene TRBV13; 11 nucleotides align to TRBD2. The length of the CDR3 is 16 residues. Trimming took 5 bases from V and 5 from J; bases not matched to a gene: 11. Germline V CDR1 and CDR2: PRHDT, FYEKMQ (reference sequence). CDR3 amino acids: CASSKLLAGVADEQYF. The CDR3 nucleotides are TGTGCCAGCAGCAAACTACTAGCGGGAGTGGCAGACGAGCAGTACTTC.

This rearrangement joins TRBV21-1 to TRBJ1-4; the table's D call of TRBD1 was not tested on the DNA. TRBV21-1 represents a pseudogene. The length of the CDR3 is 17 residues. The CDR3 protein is CASSKSGTGLMNEKLFF. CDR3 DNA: TGTGCCAGCAGCAAAAGTGGGACAGGGCTGATGAATGAAAAACTGTTTTTT.

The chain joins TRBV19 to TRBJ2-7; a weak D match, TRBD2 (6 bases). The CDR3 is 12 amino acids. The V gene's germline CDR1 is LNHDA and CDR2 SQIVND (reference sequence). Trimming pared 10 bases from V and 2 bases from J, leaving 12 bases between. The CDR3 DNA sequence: TGTGCCACCCGCGGGACGGCCTACGAGCAGTACTTC. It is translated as CATRGTAYEQYF.

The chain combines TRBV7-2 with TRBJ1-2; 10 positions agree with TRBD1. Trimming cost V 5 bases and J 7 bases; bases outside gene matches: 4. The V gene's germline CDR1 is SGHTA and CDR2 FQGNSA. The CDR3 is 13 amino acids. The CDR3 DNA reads TGTGCCAGCAGCCCGGACAGGGGGGCTGGCTACACCTTC. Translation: CASSPDRGAGYTF.

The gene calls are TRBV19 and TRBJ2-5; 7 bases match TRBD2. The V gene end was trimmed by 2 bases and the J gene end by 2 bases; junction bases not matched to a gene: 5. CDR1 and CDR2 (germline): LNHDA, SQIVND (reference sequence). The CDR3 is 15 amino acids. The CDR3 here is CASSISGVTQETQYF. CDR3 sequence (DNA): TGTGCCAGTAGTATAAGCGGGGTTACTCAAGAGACCCAGTACTTC.

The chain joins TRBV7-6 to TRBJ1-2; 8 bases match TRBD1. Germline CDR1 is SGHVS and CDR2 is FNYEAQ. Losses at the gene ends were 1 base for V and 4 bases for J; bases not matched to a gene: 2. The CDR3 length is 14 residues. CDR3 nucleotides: TGTGCCAGCAGCTTAGGAGACAGGGGCTATGGCTACACCTTC. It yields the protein CASSLGDRGYGYTF.

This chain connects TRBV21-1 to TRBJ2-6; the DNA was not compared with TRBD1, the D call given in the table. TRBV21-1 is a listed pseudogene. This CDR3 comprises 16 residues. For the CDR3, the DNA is TGTGCCAGCAGCATAGAACAGGAAGATGGGGCCAACGTCCTGACTTTC. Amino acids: CASSIEQEDGANVLTF.

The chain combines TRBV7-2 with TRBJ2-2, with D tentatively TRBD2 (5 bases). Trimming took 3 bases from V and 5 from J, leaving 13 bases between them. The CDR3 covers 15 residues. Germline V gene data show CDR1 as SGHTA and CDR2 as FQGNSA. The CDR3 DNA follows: TGTGCCAGCAGCTTTTCGGGGTTGACTACCGGGGAGCTGTTTTTT. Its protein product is CASSFSGLTTGELFF.

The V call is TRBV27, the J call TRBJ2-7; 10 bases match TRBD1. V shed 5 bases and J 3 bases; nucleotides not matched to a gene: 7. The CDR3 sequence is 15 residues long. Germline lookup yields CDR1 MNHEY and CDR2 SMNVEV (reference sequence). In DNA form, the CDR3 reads TGTGCCAGCAGTATCTCCGGGACAGGGGACTACGAGCAGTACTTC. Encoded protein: CASSISGTGDYEQYF.